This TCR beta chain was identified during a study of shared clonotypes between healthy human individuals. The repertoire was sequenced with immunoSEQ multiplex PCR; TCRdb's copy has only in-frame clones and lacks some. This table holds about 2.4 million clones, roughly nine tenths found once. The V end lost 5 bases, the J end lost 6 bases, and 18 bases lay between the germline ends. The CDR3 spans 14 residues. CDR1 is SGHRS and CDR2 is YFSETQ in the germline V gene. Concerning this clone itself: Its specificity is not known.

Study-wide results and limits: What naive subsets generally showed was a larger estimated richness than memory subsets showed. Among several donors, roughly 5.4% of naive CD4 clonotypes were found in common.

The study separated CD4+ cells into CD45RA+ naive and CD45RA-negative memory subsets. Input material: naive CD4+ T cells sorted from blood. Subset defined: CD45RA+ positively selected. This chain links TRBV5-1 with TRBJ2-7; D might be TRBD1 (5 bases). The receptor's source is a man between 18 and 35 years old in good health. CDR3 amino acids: CASRKGWVDSEQYF. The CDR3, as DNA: TGCGCCAGCAGAAAAGGGTGGGTCGACAGCGAGCAGTACTTC. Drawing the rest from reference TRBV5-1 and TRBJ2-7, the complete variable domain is KAGVTQTPRYLIKTRGQQVTLSCSPISGHRSVSWYQQTPGQGLQFLFEYFSETQRNKGNFPGRFSGRQFSNSRSEMNVSTLELGDSALYLCASRKGWVDSEQYFGPGTRLTVT.